A single T cell receptor beta chain is shown here with its context. Its antigen is unknown. The data derive from a study of T cell responses to AZD1222 COVID-19 vaccine. Study-level points and caveats: Samples come after the peak T cell response, not at day 14.

The V and J ends lost 7 bases and 1 base respectively, with 13 bases between them. CDR3 length: 13 residues. Germline V gives CDR1 SQVTM, CDR2 ANQGSEA. Libraries were prepared by immunoSEQ multiplex PCR; TCRdb keeps only in-frame clonotypes and omits some of them. The table has 150,000 to 200,000 clones, under 95% seen once. The TCR was taken from an adult who received the AZD1222 COVID-19 vaccine. The chain employs TRBV29-1 and TRBJ1-1; the D is unclear. The sample here was peripheral blood, taken 28 days after the second AZD1222 dose. The CDR3 sequence: CSARGTSNTEAFF. In DNA, the CDR3 is TGCAGCGCCCGGGGAACATCGAACACTGAAGCTTTCTTT. Based on the CDR3 plus reference TRBV29-1 and TRBJ1-1, the full variable domain is SAVISQKPSRDICQRGTSLTIQCQVDSQVTMMFWYRQQPGQSLTLIATANQGSEATYESGFVIDKFPISRPNLTFSTLTVSNMSPEDSSIYLCSARGTSNTEAFFGQGTRLTVV.